This T cell receptor (beta chain) was obtained from a study of early T cells in non-severe SARS-CoV-2 infection. The overall study: From unsorted whole blood, bulk RNA was sequenced, and the chains remained unpaired. Study results and caveats: Anti-spike CD8 responses were favored by VDJdb matching, which missed private and CD4 specificities.

Unique molecular identifiers (one per individual cDNA molecule) were attached. TCRdb reprocessed the 5' RACE reads with MiXCR, giving one entry per CDR3 protein. The sample shows tens of thousands of distinct CDR3 sequences, approximately 5.1% of them seen only once. Germline-derived CDR1 and CDR2 are LGHDT and YNNKEL (reference sequence). The CDR3 has 18 amino acids. V lost 4 bases to trimming and J lost 1 base; unmatched junction nucleotides: 12. Many counts were recorded for this clonotype. Its specificity is unknown. Sequenced material: whole blood, taken at baseline. The clonotype comes from an adult who was a healthcare worker with PCR-confirmed SARS-CoV-2 infection or an uninfected control (not recorded which). The chain joins TRBV3-1 to TRBJ1-3; 8 bases line up with TRBD1. Written as DNA, the CDR3 is TGTGCCAGCAGCCGGCAGTCGACAGGGGCCACTTCTGGAAACACCATATATTTT. Protein: CASSRQSTGATSGNTIYF.